The rows below give T cell receptor beta chains drawn from one sample of a study of T-cell reconstitution after alpha-beta-depleted transplantation in children. TCRdb recomputed calls from the PCR reads with MiXCR, one row per CDR3 protein. The data contain 450,000 to 600,000 distinct CDR3 sequences, approximately 10% of them singletons. The sequenced sample was PBMCs, obtained before TCRalphabeta/CD19-depleted stem cell transplant. The receptors derive from a child younger than 10 with inherited bone marrow failure, due to receive a stem cell transplant. Each CDR3 is given with its conserved first and last residue. D genes are given only for firm matches. Size tells how often a clone was seen (once, few, many) or the class of an expanded clone, and some rows leave it out.

TRBV20-1,many,TRBJ1-4,15,-,CSARPASSSSEKLFF
TRBV15,-,TRBJ1-6,15,-,CATSYIPGPNSPLHF
TRBV29-1,many,TRBJ1-2,13,TRBD1,CSVVSGTGTGYTF
TRBV15,many,TRBJ2-1,16,TRBD2,CATSRSLAGLYNEQFF
TRBV3-1,few,TRBJ2-1,16,TRBD2,CASSQAASGSLHEQFF
TRBV14,-,TRBJ2-5,13,-,CASSKGPQETQYF
TRBV4-3,many,TRBJ2-7,16,-,CASSQFPSAPTYEQYF
TRBV3-1,few,TRBJ2-3,14,TRBD1,CASSLDRDGDTQYF
TRBV12-3/TRBV12-4,many,TRBJ2-7,11,-,CASRYGDEQYF
TRBV12-3/TRBV12-4,many,TRBJ1-2,15,-,CASSLSATALYGYTF
TRBV19,many,TRBJ2-5,13,-,CASRYGPSSTQYF
TRBV18,many,TRBJ2-1,12,-,CASSPAGREQFF